What follows is one T cell receptor beta chain and its context. Trimming removed 7 bases from V and 2 bases from J, with 12 bases in between. There are 13 residues in the CDR3. Germline CDR1 reads MNHEY; CDR2 reads SVGAGI. This sample was taken from a study of blood T cell repertoires in COVID-19. For the study at large: COVID-19 samples collected from the United States, Italy and Spain covered acute and convalescent phases. T cells, B-cell-depleted T cells, or PBMCs supplied cDNA or gDNA.

Authors' data handling: Amplified reference gene primers provided the basis for estimating nucleated cell counts. TCRdb's table, derived via immunoSEQ multiplex PCR, lists solely in-frame clones and lacks some. From that table come the V and J calls and clone size; the DNA was used to work out D and trimming. The repertoire has some 83,000 clones, approximately 86% of them found once; the top ten carry approximately 8%. This clonotype was sampled from a man older than 75 with active or convalescent COVID-19. The sequencing sample was made of peripheral blood. The chain is built from TRBV6-5 and TRBJ2-7; tentatively, D is TRBD1 (5 bases). CDR3 amino acids: CASISTVPYEQYV. The DNA of the CDR3 is TGTGCCAGCATTTCGACAGTTCCCTACGAGCAGTACGTC.